Listed below are T cell receptor beta chains from one sample, sequenced in a study of cytomegalovirus exposure and HLA in healthy donors. Generated by immunoSEQ multiplex PCR, the TCRdb table keeps only in-frame clones and is missing some. The data contain about 200,000 clones, approximately 78% of them singletons. The sequenced material came from PBMCs. These receptors came from a young man in good health and CMV-seronegative. CDR3s leave out the opening cysteine and the closing phenylalanine or tryptophan. Size is stated for part of the rows, as once, few or many counts, or as a class when the clone is expanded.

j_call: TRBJ2-1; v_call: TRBV5-1; clone_size: -; cdr3_aa: ASSLYGGFGGNEQF
j_call: -; v_call: TRBV4-1; clone_size: -; cdr3_aa: ASSPRGSSAYEQY
j_call: TRBJ2-7; v_call: TRBV5-4; clone_size: -; cdr3_aa: ASSLREGKYEQY
j_call: TRBJ2-7; v_call: TRBV9; clone_size: -; cdr3_aa: ASSPGQGVEEQY
j_call: TRBJ2-7; v_call: TRBV6-1; clone_size: -; cdr3_aa: AVGRLTYEQY
j_call: TRBJ2-4; v_call: TRBV4-3; clone_size: -; cdr3_aa: ASSQDLGESANIQY
j_call: TRBJ2-3; v_call: TRBV19; clone_size: few; cdr3_aa: ASSTGTGTFSTDTQY
j_call: TRBJ2-5; v_call: TRBV7-9; clone_size: -; cdr3_aa: ASSLRLAGVETQY
j_call: TRBJ2-5; v_call: TRBV5-5; clone_size: -; cdr3_aa: ASSLTPAVRQETQY
j_call: TRBJ2-1; v_call: TRBV2; clone_size: -; cdr3_aa: ASPGGSPNEQF
j_call: TRBJ1-5; v_call: TRBV4-1; clone_size: -; cdr3_aa: ASSQGSPDQPQH
j_call: TRBJ2-2; v_call: TRBV5-1; clone_size: -; cdr3_aa: ASSSLASGELF
j_call: TRBJ1-2; v_call: TRBV2; clone_size: -; cdr3_aa: ASSESRVAGYGYT
j_call: TRBJ1-1; v_call: TRBV2; clone_size: -; cdr3_aa: ASRDLAGTPLEAF
j_call: TRBJ2-5; v_call: TRBV6-5; clone_size: -; cdr3_aa: ASRESETQY
j_call: TRBJ2-1; v_call: TRBV11-2; clone_size: -; cdr3_aa: ASSLEGGGAHNEQF
j_call: TRBJ1-5; v_call: TRBV5-5; clone_size: -; cdr3_aa: ASRAGGSWGNQPQH
j_call: TRBJ1-5; v_call: TRBV19; clone_size: -; cdr3_aa: ASRRGGNQPQH
j_call: TRBJ2-7; v_call: TRBV5-8; clone_size: -; cdr3_aa: ASSLGTTFPYEQY
j_call: TRBJ2-3; v_call: TRBV19; clone_size: -; cdr3_aa: ASSYQIFTDTQY
j_call: TRBJ2-1; v_call: TRBV10-3; clone_size: -; cdr3_aa: AINYRGIGEQF
j_call: TRBJ1-1; v_call: TRBV28; clone_size: -; cdr3_aa: ASKNRGTEAF
j_call: TRBJ2-1; v_call: TRBV6-5; clone_size: -; cdr3_aa: ASSYFGSGAHEQF
j_call: TRBJ2-5; v_call: TRBV2; clone_size: once; cdr3_aa: ASSEVRVRETQY
j_call: TRBJ1-5; v_call: TRBV19; clone_size: -; cdr3_aa: ASSITGGSNQPQH
j_call: TRBJ1-1; v_call: TRBV6-1; clone_size: -; cdr3_aa: ASRLSGQGVSEAF
j_call: TRBJ2-3; v_call: TRBV27; clone_size: -; cdr3_aa: ASSLGQSTDTQY
j_call: TRBJ2-2; v_call: TRBV4-2; clone_size: few; cdr3_aa: ASSQAASGGTGELF
j_call: TRBJ2-7; v_call: TRBV2; clone_size: -; cdr3_aa: ASRPGQGLYEQY
j_call: TRBJ2-7; v_call: TRBV5-1; clone_size: -; cdr3_aa: ASSFRQGAYYEQY
j_call: TRBJ1-1; v_call: TRBV18; clone_size: -; cdr3_aa: ASSPRTGSSRDTEAF
j_call: TRBJ2-2; v_call: TRBV19; clone_size: -; cdr3_aa: ASSIRGAGSTGELF
j_call: TRBJ2-7; v_call: TRBV6-6; clone_size: -; cdr3_aa: ASSYLGGQGEEQY
j_call: TRBJ2-1; v_call: TRBV28; clone_size: few; cdr3_aa: ASSSSSSGESYNEQF
j_call: TRBJ2-1; v_call: TRBV27; clone_size: -; cdr3_aa: ASSLSLAGPWF
j_call: TRBJ1-1; v_call: TRBV28; clone_size: -; cdr3_aa: ASSPNRVSATEAF
j_call: TRBJ2-5; v_call: TRBV19; clone_size: -; cdr3_aa: ASSTLREKQETQY